This passage covers 29 T cell receptor beta chains from one sample sequenced in a study of cytomegalovirus exposure and HLA in healthy donors. This PCR relied on a set of 60 Vbeta primers and 13 Jbeta primers. Profiling relied on immunoSEQ multiplex PCR, and the TCRdb table lists in-frame clones only, not all of them. The table has approximately 170,000 clones, 60% to 80% seen once. Sequenced input: PBMCs. Receptors were obtained from a woman aged 18-30 years in good health and CMV-seronegative.

The chain combines TRBV10-3 with TRBJ1-1, with D maybe TRBD1 (5 bases). Germline V gene data show CDR1 as ENHRY and CDR2 as SYGVKD. Trimming stripped 4 bases from V and 2 bases from J, with 8 bases between. This CDR3 contains 13 residues. In DNA form, the CDR3 reads TGTGCCATCAGTGGTCAGGGCAACACTGAAGCTTTCTTT. As protein: CAISGQGNTEAFF.

Details on this clone: A read error is likely, as this CDR3 ends without the conserved phenylalanine or tryptophan. Because the CDR3's place on the DNA is in doubt, the DNA is left out and the CDR3 is given as listed by TCRdb. V is TRBV5-6 and J is TRBJ2-7; the table's D gene call, TRBD2, was not cross checked with the DNA. Counting both end residues, the CDR3 totals 15 amino acids. Looked up from germline, CDR1 is SGHDT and CDR2 is YYEEEE. CDR3 protein: CASSLRSGLGGTFLL.

CDR3: CASTTEGGLGEKLFF. In nucleotides, the CDR3 is TGTGCCAGTACCACCGAGGGAGGATTAGGTGAAAAACTGTTTTTT. The rearrangement joins TRBV19 to TRBJ1-4; D is unclear. This CDR3 spans 15 amino acids. Trimming removed 7 bases at V and 7 bases at J, with 19 bases between. CDR1 is LNHDA, CDR2 SQIVND, per germline (reference sequence).

The chain joins TRBV19 to TRBJ2-1; 11 bases line up with TRBD1. Germline CDR1 reads LNHDA; CDR2 reads SQIVND (reference sequence). This CDR3 spans 16 amino acids. V was pared by 4 bases and J by 10 bases, with 12 bases of the junction left unmatched. CDR3 residues: CASSTSRDRGRDEQFF. As DNA, the CDR3 is TGTGCCAGTAGTACAAGCCGGGACAGGGGGAGGGACGAGCAGTTCTTC.

J is TRBJ2-7 and V is TRBV29-1; D ambiguous. There are 11 residues in the CDR3. Germline V CDR1 and CDR2: SQVTM, ANQGSEA. Trimming left V 0 bases short and J 4 bases short, with 4 bases between. CDR3 sequence: CSVEDRYEQYF. CDR3 bases: TGCAGCGTTGAAGACAGATACGAGCAGTACTTC.

The chain has TRBV9 and TRBJ2-5; 10 bases fit TRBD2. CDR1 SGDLS and CDR2 YYNGEE come from the germline V gene. The CDR3 contains 16 residues. The V and J ends lost 0 bases and 1 base, in that order; junction bases with no gene match: 3. The CDR3 sequence is CASSVGASGGQETQYF. The DNA for the CDR3 is TGTGCCAGCAGCGTAGGGGCTAGCGGGGGCCAAGAGACCCAGTACTTC.

This clone appeared a few times. The rearrangement links TRBV28 to TRBJ1-2; TRBD1 is a possible D gene (5 bases). Germline CDR1 is MDHEN and CDR2 is SYDVKM. The CDR3 spans 13 residues. V dropped 10 bases and J dropped 5 bases, with 17 bases sitting between them. Here the CDR3 reads CATPGPGGYGYTF. CDR3 in DNA: TGTGCCACCCCGGGACCTGGGGGGTATGGCTACACCTTC.

The chain joins TRBV6-1 to TRBJ1-2, with D unresolved. With 2 bases removed from V and 4 bases from J, the gap between germline ends came to 5 bases. Germline CDR1 reads MNHNS; CDR2 reads SASEGT. This CDR3 is built from 12 residues. CDR3 sequence reads: CASSEPGYGYTF. The CDR3 nucleotides are TGTGCCAGCAGTGAACCGGGCTATGGCTACACCTTC.

This chain uses TRBV5-1 with TRBJ2-7, with TRBD1 as a possible D gene (5 bases). This CDR3 is 13 amino acids long. V dropped 0 bases and J dropped 4 bases, with 8 bases sitting between them. Germline CDR1 reads SGHRS; CDR2 reads YFSETQ. CDR3 in amino acids: CASSLDKGYEQYF. DNA of the CDR3: TGCGCCAGCAGCTTGGATAAGGGGTACGAGCAGTACTTC.

This chain joins TRBV6-1 and TRBJ1-1; no reliable D call. CDR1 and CDR2 (germline): MNHNS, SASEGT. Trimming pared 2 bases from V and 1 base from J, leaving 11 bases between. The CDR3 length is 15 residues. DNA of the CDR3: TGTGCCAGCAGTGAACCTGGCCGGGGGAACACTGAAGCTTTCTTT. Translation gives CASSEPGRGNTEAFF.

The chain couples TRBV28 to TRBJ2-7, with D hard to call. This CDR3 is 10 amino acids long. With 4 bases removed from V and 6 bases from J, the gap between germline ends came to 4 bases. The germline CDR1 and CDR2 sequences are MDHEN and SYDVKM. CDR3 region: CASSSFEQYF. The CDR3 region has the DNA TGTGCCAGCAGTTCGTTCGAGCAGTACTTC. Full variable domain (outside the CDR3, taken from reference TRBV28 and TRBJ2-7): DVKVTQSSRYLVKRTGEKVFLECVQDMDHENMFWYRQDPGLGLRLIYFSYDVKMKEKGDIPEGYSVSREKKERFSLILESASTNQTSMYLCASSSFEQYFGPGTRLTVT.

This clone was observed once. This chain joins TRBV5-4 and TRBJ2-5; D might be TRBD1 (6 bases). The V and J ends lost 0 bases and 1 base respectively, with 10 bases between them. CDR1 and CDR2 (germline): SGHNT, YYREEE (reference sequence). The CDR3 has 15 amino acids. The CDR3 DNA follows: TGTGCCAGCAGCTTGGCCAGGGGTAGCCAAGAGACCCAGTACTTC. Translated: CASSLARGSQETQYF. The full variable domain, completed using reference TRBV5-4 and TRBJ2-5, is ETGVTQSPTHLIKTRGQQVTLRCSSQSGHNTVSWYQQALGQGPQFIFQYYREEENGRGNFPPRFSGLQFPNYSSELNVNALELDDSALYLCASSLARGSQETQYFGPGTRLLVL.

The genes are TRBV4-1 and TRBJ1-2; 7 bases agree with TRBD1. V trimming: 6 bases; J trimming: 8 bases; junction bases outside the gene matches: 12. The length of the CDR3 is 14 residues. Germline V lookup: CDR1 MGHRA, CDR2 YSYEKL. CDR3: CASRLDREADGYTF. In DNA, the CDR3 is TGCGCCAGCAGGTTAGACAGGGAGGCGGACGGCTACACCTTC.

The chain couples TRBV7-6 to TRBJ2-2, with 9 bases matching TRBD1. V lost 1 base and J lost 6; bases outside the gene matches: 6. Germline V CDR1 and CDR2: SGHVS, FNYEAQ. The CDR3 covers 16 residues. The CDR3 is CASSLVRQGVAGELFF. Written as DNA, the CDR3 is TGTGCCAGCAGCTTAGTGAGACAGGGGGTCGCCGGGGAGCTGTTTTTT.

This clone was seen only a few times. This chain joins TRBV6-6 and TRBJ2-7; 8 bases align to TRBD1. The CDR3 runs to 12 residues. Germline CDR1 and CDR2: MNHNY and SVGAGI (reference sequence). Trimming cost V 5 bases and J 6 bases; bases outside gene matches: 3. The CDR3 bases are TGTGCCAGCAGTCCGACAGGGGCCGAGCAGTACTTC. This gives the protein CASSPTGAEQYF.

The chain combines TRBV6-5 with TRBJ1-1; D gene unclear. V was shortened by 7 bases and J by 5 bases, with 17 bases between the two germline ends. Germline lookup yields CDR1 MNHEY and CDR2 SVGAGI. The CDR3 loop spans 14 amino acids. The CDR3 protein is CASKFSPSATEAFF. The CDR3 nucleotides read TGTGCCAGCAAATTTAGCCCCTCGGCGACTGAAGCTTTCTTT.

In this sample, this clone turned up a few times. The genes are TRBV6-6 and TRBJ2-7, with 14 bases aligning to TRBD2. V lost 6 bases, J lost 7 bases, and 5 bases stayed unmatched. From germline, CDR1 is MNHNY and CDR2 SVGAGI (reference sequence). The CDR3 loop spans 14 amino acids. CDR3 sequence reads: CASSPGLAGEEQYF. Written as DNA, the CDR3 is TGTGCCAGCAGCCCGGGACTAGCGGGGGAAGAGCAGTACTTC.

The chain combines TRBV11-2 with TRBJ1-2, with TRBD1 matching 10 bases. Germline CDR1 is SGHAT and CDR2 is FQNNGV. There are 15 residues in the CDR3. V lost 1 base, J lost 5 bases, and 4 bases stayed unmatched. The CDR3 DNA sequence: TGTGCCAGCAGCTTAGGACAGGGGGCTGGTTATGGCTACACCTTC. As protein: CASSLGQGAGYGYTF. The entire variable domain, with the rest obtained from reference TRBV11-2 and TRBJ1-2, is as follows: EAGVAQSPRYKIIEKRQSVAFWCNPISGHATLYWYQQILGQGPKLLIQFQNNGVVDDSQLPKDRFSAERLKGVDSTLKIQPAKLEDSAVYLCASSLGQGAGYGYTFGSGTRLTVV.

This clone showed up just a few times. The chain recombines TRBV19 with TRBJ2-5, with D perhaps matching TRBD1 (6 bases). Germline CDR1 and CDR2: LNHDA and SQIVND (reference sequence). V lost 3 bases, J lost 4 bases, and 12 bases lay in between. This CDR3 region has 14 residues. The CDR3 loop is CASSIHRESETQYF. The CDR3 DNA sequence: TGTGCCAGTAGTATCCACAGGGAATCAGAGACCCAGTACTTC.

The chain links TRBV4-3 to TRBJ2-1, with TRBD2 identical over 11 bases. Germline V lookup: CDR1 LGHNA, CDR2 YSLEER. The CDR3 sequence is 16 residues long. Germline trimming cut 0 bases from V and 5 bases from J; bases unmatched to any gene: 3. DNA for the CDR3: TGCGCCAGCAGCCAAGATTTAGCGGGAGGGAACAATGAGCAGTTCTTC. Amino acids: CASSQDLAGGNNEQFF.

This clone showed up just once. The rearrangement joins TRBV7-3 to TRBJ2-2, with TRBD2 identical over 11 bases. The CDR3 length is 18 residues. V lost 0 bases to trimming and J lost 1 base; unmatched junction nucleotides: 4. Looked up from germline, CDR1 is SGHTA and CDR2 is FQGTGA. CDR3 sequence reads: CASSLTGLADWNTGELFF. DNA for the CDR3: TGTGCCAGCAGCTTAACGGGACTAGCGGACTGGAACACCGGGGAGCTGTTTTTT. Looking up the rest from reference TRBV7-3 and TRBJ2-2 gives the full variable domain: GAGVSQTPSNKVTEKGKYVELRCDPISGHTALYWYRQSLGQGPEFLIYFQGTGAADDSGLPNDRFFAVRPEGSVSTLKIQRTERGDSAVYLCASSLTGLADWNTGELFFGEGSRLTVL.

This clone came up once. The genes are TRBV28 and TRBJ1-2; D remains ambiguous. The CDR3 has 15 residues. Trimming left V 3 bases short and J 4 bases short, with 15 bases between. Per the germline V gene, CDR1 is MDHEN and CDR2 is SYDVKM. DNA of the CDR3: TGTGCCAGCAGTTTGCCCAGGTGGAGGCTCTATGGCTACACCTTC. Its translation is CASSLPRWRLYGYTF.

The V gene is TRBV11-3, the J gene TRBJ2-7; 7 bases agree with TRBD1. The CDR3 is 15 residues long. The ends lost 5 bases at V and 5 bases at J; junction bases unmatched: 12. Per germline, CDR1 SGHNT and CDR2 YENEEA. Here the CDR3 reads CASSTETTGKNEQYF. CDR3 in DNA: TGTGCCAGCAGCACCGAAACGACAGGGAAGAACGAGCAGTACTTC. Full variable domain (missing parts from reference TRBV11-3 and TRBJ2-7): EAGVVQSPRYKIIEKKQPVAFWCNPISGHNTLYWYLQNLGQGPELLIRYENEEAVDDSQLPKDRFSAERLKGVDSTLKIQPAELGDSAVYLCASSTETTGKNEQYFGPGTRLTVT.

This clone was observed a handful of times. The J gene is TRBJ1-3, the V gene TRBV6-5; 8 positions agree with TRBD1. The V and J ends lost 2 bases and 14 bases, in that order; junction bases with no gene match: 11. Germline V lookup: CDR1 MNHEY, CDR2 SVGAGI. The CDR3 runs to 14 residues. The CDR3: CASSYVPGQADVYF. The CDR3 DNA is TGTGCCAGCAGTTACGTACCGGGACAGGCCGATGTATATTTT.

The V and J genes are TRBV6-6 and TRBJ2-7; D gene ambiguous. This CDR3 contains 13 residues. CDR1 and CDR2 from the germline V gene are MNHNY and SVGAGI (reference sequence). V was cut by 7 bases and J by 2 bases, with 12 bases left in between. CDR3 in DNA: TGTGCCAGCAATAATCAGATTACCTACGAGCAGTACTTC. This encodes CASNNQITYEQYF.

The rearrangement uses TRBV5-4 and TRBJ1-1, with 8 bases aligning to TRBD1. The V gene's germline CDR1 is SGHNT and CDR2 YYREEE (reference sequence). The junction had 5 bases not matched to a gene; V was cut back by 2 bases and J by 2 bases. CDR3 length equals 15 residues. CDR3 sequence reads: CASSFKQGGNTEAFF. CDR3 nucleotides: TGTGCCAGCAGCTTCAAACAGGGGGGCAACACTGAAGCTTTCTTT.

This chain connects TRBV7-3 to TRBJ2-7; 9 bases are a match to TRBD2. CDR1 and CDR2 (germline): SGHTA, FQGTGA. This CDR3 has 16 residues. V dropped 0 bases and J dropped 6; count of bases not matched to a gene: 9. The CDR3 loop is CASSLTGASGMGEQYF. The DNA of the CDR3 is TGTGCCAGCAGCTTAACAGGGGCTAGCGGGATGGGCGAGCAGTACTTC.

The V gene is TRBV7-9, the J gene TRBJ2-1, with TRBD1 as a possible D gene (5 bases). CDR1 is SEHNR and CDR2 is FQNEAQ in the germline V gene (reference sequence). The CDR3 length is 14 residues. Trimming took 5 bases from V and 2 from J, leaving 10 bases between them. CDR3 in DNA: TGTGCCAGCAGCCCCTCAGGGCCCTACAATGAGCAGTTCTTC. Protein sequence: CASSPSGPYNEQFF.

This sequence joins TRBV19 and TRBJ1-5; 11 bases map to TRBD1. V trimming: 4 bases; J trimming: 5 bases; junction bases outside the gene matches: 4. The CDR3 covers 15 residues. Looked up from germline, CDR1 is LNHDA and CDR2 is SQIVND (reference sequence). The CDR3 protein is CASSRMDRGHQPQHF. DNA of the CDR3: TGTGCCAGTAGTAGGATGGACAGGGGGCATCAGCCCCAGCATTTT. Filled out from reference TRBV19 and TRBJ1-5, the complete variable domain reads DGGITQSPKYLFRKEGQNVTLSCEQNLNHDAMYWYRQDPGQGLRLIYYSQIVNDFQKGDIAEGYSVSREKKESFPLTVTSAQKNPTAFYLCASSRMDRGHQPQHFGDGTRLSIL.